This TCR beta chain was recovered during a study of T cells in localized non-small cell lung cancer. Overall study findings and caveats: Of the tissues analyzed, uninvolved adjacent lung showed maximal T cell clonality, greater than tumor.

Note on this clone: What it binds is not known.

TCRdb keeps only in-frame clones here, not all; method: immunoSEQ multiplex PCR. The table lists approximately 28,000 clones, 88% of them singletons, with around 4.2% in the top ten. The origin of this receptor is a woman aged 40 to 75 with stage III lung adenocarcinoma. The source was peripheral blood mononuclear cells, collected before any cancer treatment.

CDR3 protein: CASSWDINSPLHF. In DNA, the CDR3 is TGTGCCAGCAGCTGGGACATCAATTCACCCCTCCACTTT. The J gene is TRBJ1-6, the V gene TRBV6-5; tentative D call: TRBD1 (6 bases). V was shortened by 6 bases and J by 7 bases, with 10 bases between the two germline ends. CDR3 size: 13 residues. Germline CDR1 and CDR2: MNHEY and SVGAGI.